These 5 T cell receptor beta chains came from one sample sequenced in a study of beta chain features in type 1 diabetes. Their specific antigens are unknown. Study-level results: Within each of all four CD4+ subsets, Type 1 diabetes patients had TCRB CDR3s that were moderately but significantly shorter.

Expressed TCRB transcripts were sequenced because the isolated RNA had all been reverse transcribed beforehand. Some clones are missing from TCRdb's copy, which holds only in-frame ones; the method was immunoSEQ multiplex PCR. The sample contains fewer than 200,000 clones, approximately 10% of which appear only once. Sequencing was performed on central memory CD4+ T cells from blood. These receptors were obtained from a man aged 25 to 40 with type 1 diabetes.

This clone showed up just once. V usage is TRBV27 and J usage is TRBJ1-2; D gene unclear. Looked up from germline, CDR1 is MNHEY and CDR2 is SMNVEV (reference sequence). Trimming cost V 1 base and J 8 bases, with 14 bases left between them. The CDR3 is 14 amino acids. CDR3 sequence: CASSLYLASDGYTF. The CDR3 region has the DNA TGTGCCAGCAGTTTATATCTGGCCAGCGACGGCTACACCTTC.

A few counts support this clone. The chain has TRBV5-5 and TRBJ2-3; D might be TRBD1 (5 bases). In germline, CDR1 is SGHKS, CDR2 YYEKEE (reference sequence). V shed 7 bases and J shed 4 bases, with 16 bases lying between them. The CDR3 is 14 amino acids. The CDR3 sequence: CASQQVEWADTQYF. The DNA for the CDR3 is TGTGCCAGCCAACAGGTGGAGTGGGCAGATACGCAGTATTTT.

This clone turned up a few times. The V and J genes are TRBV4-1 and TRBJ2-5; D unclear. Germline CDR1 reads MGHRA; CDR2 reads YSYEKL. This CDR3 comprises 16 residues. V lost 1 base, J lost 5 bases, and 17 bases lay in between. The CDR3 coding sequence is TGCGCCAGCAGCCAAGGGGTAGACTGGGTCGTTGAGACCCAGTACTTC. Residues: CASSQGVDWVVETQYF.

The DNA of the CDR3 is TGTGCCAGCAGCCCATCCTCAGGGCCCCAAGAGACCCAGTACTTC. It specifies CASSPSSGPQETQYF. This chain uses TRBV6-6 with TRBJ2-5; possible D gene TRBD1, 5 bases. The length of the CDR3 is 15 residues. CDR1 is MNHNY and CDR2 is SVGAGI in the germline V gene (reference sequence). V was shortened by 6 bases and J by 1 base, with 15 bases between the two germline ends.

The gene calls are TRBV19 and TRBJ2-1; TRBD2 aligns across 12 bases. With V trimmed by 7 bases and J by 9 bases, 13 bases remained unmatched. The germline gives CDR1 LNHDA, CDR2 SQIVND (reference sequence). CDR3 size: 16 residues. In DNA, the CDR3 is TGTGCCAGTACCTCGTGGCTAGCGGGAGGGTTTGGTGAGCAGTTCTTC. It encodes CASTSWLAGGFGEQFF.